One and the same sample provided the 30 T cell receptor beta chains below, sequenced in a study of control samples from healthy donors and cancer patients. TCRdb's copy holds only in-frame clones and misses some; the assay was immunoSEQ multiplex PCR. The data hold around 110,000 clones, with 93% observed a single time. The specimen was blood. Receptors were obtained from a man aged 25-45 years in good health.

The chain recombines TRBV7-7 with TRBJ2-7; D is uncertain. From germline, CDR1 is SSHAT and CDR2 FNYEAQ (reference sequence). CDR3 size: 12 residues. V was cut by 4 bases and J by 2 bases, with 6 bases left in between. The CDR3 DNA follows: TGTGCCAGCAGCTCACGCCCCTACGAGCAGTACGTC. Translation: CASSSRPYEQYV.

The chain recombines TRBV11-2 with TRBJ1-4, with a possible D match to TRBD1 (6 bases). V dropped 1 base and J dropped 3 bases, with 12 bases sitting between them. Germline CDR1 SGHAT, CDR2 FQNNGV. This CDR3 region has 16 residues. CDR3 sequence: CASSLGEGHPNEKLFF. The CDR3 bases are TGTGCCAGCAGCTTAGGAGAGGGACACCCTAATGAAAAACTGTTTTTT.

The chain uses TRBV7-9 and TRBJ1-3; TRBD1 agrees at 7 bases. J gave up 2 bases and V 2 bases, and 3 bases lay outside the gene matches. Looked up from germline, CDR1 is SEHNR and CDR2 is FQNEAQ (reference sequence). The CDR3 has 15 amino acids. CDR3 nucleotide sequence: TGTGCCAGCAGCTTAACAGGGGTGGCTGGAAACACCATATATTTT. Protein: CASSLTGVAGNTIYF.

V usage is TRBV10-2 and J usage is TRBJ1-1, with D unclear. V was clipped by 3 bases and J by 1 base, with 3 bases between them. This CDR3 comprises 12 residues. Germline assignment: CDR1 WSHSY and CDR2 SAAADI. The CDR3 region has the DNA TGCGCCAGCAGTGAACGGAACACTGAAGCTTTCTTT. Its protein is CASSERNTEAFF.

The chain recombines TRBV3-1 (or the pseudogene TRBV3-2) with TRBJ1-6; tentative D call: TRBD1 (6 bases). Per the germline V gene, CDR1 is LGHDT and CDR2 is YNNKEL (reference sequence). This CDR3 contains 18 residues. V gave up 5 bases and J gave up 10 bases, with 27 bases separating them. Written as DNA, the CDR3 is TGTGCCAGCAGCTCCTCGGGGGGCGGGGCCTCATGGTTGTCACCCCTCCACTTT. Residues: CASSSSGGGASWLSPLHF.

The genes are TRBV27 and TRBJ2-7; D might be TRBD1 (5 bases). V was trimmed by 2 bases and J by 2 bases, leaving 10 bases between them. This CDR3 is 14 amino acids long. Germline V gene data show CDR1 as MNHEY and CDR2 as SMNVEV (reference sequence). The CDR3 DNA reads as TGTGCCAGCAGTTTAAGGGGATCGGCCTACGAGCAGTACTTC. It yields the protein CASSLRGSAYEQYF.

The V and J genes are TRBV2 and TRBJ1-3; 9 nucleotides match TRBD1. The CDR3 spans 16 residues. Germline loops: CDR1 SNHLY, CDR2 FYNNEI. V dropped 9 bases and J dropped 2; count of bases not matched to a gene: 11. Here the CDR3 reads CASRLRDRVPGNTIYF. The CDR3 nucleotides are TGTGCCAGTCGACTGAGGGACAGGGTTCCTGGAAACACCATATATTTT.

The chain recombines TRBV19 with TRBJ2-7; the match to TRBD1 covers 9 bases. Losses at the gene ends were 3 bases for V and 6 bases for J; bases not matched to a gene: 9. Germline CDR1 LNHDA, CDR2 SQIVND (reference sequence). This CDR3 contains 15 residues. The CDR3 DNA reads TGTGCCAGTAGTATCGGGACAGGGAATAGAGTCGAGCAGTACTTC. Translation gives CASSIGTGNRVEQYF.

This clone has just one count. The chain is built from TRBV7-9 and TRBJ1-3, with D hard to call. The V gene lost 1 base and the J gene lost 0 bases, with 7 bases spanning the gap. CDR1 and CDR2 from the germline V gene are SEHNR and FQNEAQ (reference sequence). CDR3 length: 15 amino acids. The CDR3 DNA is TGTGCCAGCAGCTTAGTTGGCTCCTCTGGAAACACCATATATTTT. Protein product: CASSLVGSSGNTIYF.

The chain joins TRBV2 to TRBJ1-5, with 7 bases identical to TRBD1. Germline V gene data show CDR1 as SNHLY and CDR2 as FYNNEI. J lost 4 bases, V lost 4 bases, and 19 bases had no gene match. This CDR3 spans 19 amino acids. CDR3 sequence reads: CASSVGQDSGLWVNQPQHF. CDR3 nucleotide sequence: TGTGCCAGCAGTGTAGGACAGGATTCCGGATTGTGGGTAAATCAGCCCCAGCATTTT.

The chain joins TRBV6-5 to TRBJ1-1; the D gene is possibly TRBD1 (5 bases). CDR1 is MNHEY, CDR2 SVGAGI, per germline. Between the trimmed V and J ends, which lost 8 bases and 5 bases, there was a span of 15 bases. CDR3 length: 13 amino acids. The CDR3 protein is CASWVFSGTEAFF. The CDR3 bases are TGTGCCAGCTGGGTTTTTTCAGGGACTGAAGCTTTCTTT.

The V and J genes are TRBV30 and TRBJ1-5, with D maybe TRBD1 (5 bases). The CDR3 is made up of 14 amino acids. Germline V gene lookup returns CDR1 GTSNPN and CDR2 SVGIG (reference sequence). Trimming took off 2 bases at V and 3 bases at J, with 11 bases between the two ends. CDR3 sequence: CAWSLEGSNQPQHF. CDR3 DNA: TGTGCCTGGAGTTTGGAGGGGTCCAATCAGCCCCAGCATTTT.

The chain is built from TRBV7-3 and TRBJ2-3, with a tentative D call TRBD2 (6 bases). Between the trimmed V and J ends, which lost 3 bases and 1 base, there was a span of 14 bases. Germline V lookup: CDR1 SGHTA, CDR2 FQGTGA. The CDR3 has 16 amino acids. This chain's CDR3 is CASSFMAGWGTDTQYF. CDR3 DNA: TGTGCCAGCAGCTTCATGGCGGGGTGGGGCACAGATACGCAGTATTTT. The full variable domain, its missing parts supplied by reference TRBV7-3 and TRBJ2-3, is GAGVSQTPSNKVTEKGKYVELRCDPISGHTALYWYRQSLGQGPEFLIYFQGTGAADDSGLPNDRFFAVRPEGSVSTLKIQRTERGDSAVYLCASSFMAGWGTDTQYFGPGTRLTVL.

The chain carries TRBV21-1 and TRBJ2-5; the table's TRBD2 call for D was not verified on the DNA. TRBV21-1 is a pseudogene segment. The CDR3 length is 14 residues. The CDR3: CASSKRRGRETQYF. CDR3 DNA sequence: TGTGCCAGCAGCAAAAGGAGGGGACGAGAGACCCAGTACTTC.

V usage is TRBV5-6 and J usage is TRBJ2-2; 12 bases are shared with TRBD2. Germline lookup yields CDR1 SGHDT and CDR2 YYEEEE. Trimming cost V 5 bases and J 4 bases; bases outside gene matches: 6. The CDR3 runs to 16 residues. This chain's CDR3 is CASSTSGGPSTGELFF. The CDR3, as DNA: TGTGCCAGCAGTACTAGCGGGGGGCCCTCCACCGGGGAGCTGTTTTTT.

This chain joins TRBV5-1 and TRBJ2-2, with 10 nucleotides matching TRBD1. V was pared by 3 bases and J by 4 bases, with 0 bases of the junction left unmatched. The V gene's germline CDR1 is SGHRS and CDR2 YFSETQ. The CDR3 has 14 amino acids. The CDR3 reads CASSWTGGTGELFF. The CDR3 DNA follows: TGCGCCAGCAGCTGGACAGGGGGCACCGGGGAGCTGTTTTTT. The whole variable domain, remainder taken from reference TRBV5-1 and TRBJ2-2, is KAGVTQTPRYLIKTRGQQVTLSCSPISGHRSVSWYQQTPGQGLQFLFEYFSETQRNKGNFPGRFSGRQFSNSRSEMNVSTLELGDSALYLCASSWTGGTGELFFGEGSRLTVL.

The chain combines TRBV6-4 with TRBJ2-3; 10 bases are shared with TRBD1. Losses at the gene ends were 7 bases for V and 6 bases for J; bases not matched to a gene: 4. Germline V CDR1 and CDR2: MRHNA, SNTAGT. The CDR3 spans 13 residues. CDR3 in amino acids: CASTPDRGDTQYF. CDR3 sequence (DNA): TGTGCCAGCACTCCGGACAGGGGGGATACGCAGTATTTT.

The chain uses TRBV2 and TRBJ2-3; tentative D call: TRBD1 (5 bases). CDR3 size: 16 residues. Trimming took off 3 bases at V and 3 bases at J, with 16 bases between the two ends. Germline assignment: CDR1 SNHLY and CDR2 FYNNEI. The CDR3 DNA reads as TGTGCCAGCAGTGATAGGGGCACAATAGGTACAGATACGCAGTATTTT. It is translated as CASSDRGTIGTDTQYF. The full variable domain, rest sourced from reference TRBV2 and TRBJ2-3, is EPEVTQTPSHQVTQMGQEVILRCVPISNHLYFYWYRQILGQKVEFLVSFYNNEISEKSEIFDDQFSVERPDGSNFTLKIRSTKLEDSAMYFCASSDRGTIGTDTQYFGPGTRLTVL.

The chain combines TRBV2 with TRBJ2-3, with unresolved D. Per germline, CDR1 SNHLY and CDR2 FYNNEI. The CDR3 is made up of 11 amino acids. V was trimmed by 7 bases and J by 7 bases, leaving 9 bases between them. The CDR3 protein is CASNEQNTQYF. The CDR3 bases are TGTGCCAGCAACGAACAAAATACGCAGTATTTT.

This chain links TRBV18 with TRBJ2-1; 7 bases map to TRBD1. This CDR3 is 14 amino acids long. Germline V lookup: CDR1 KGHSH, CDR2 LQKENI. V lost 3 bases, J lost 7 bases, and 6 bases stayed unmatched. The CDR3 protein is CASSPVEGANEQFF. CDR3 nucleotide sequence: TGTGCCAGCTCACCGGTCGAGGGGGCGAATGAGCAGTTCTTC.

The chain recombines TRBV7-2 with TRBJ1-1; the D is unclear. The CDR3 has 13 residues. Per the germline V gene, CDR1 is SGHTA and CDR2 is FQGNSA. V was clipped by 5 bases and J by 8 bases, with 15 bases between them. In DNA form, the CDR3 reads TGTGCCAGCAGCGTACCTGGGTCAGGCGAAGCTTTCTTT. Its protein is CASSVPGSGEAFF. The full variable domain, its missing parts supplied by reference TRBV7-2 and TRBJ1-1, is GAGVSQSPSNKVTEKGKDVELRCDPISGHTALYWYRQSLGQGLEFLIYFQGNSAPDKSGLPSDRFSAERTGGSVSTLTIQRTQQEDSAVYLCASSVPGSGEAFFGQGTRLTVV.

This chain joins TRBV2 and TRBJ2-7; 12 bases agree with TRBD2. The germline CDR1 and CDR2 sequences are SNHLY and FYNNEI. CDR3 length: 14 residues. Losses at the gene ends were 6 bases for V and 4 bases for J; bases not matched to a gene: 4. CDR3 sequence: CASSPTSGGYEQYF. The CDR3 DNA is TGTGCCAGCAGCCCGACTAGCGGGGGATACGAGCAGTACTTC.

In DNA form, the CDR3 reads TGTGCCAGCAGTTTATCCTCCACAGGCTACTATGGCTACACCTTC. As protein: CASSLSSTGYYGYTF. This chain joins TRBV28 and TRBJ1-2, with D maybe TRBD1 (5 bases). The ends were cut back, 1 base at V and 3 bases at J, with 12 bases in the middle. There are 15 residues in the CDR3. Per germline, CDR1 MDHEN and CDR2 SYDVKM.

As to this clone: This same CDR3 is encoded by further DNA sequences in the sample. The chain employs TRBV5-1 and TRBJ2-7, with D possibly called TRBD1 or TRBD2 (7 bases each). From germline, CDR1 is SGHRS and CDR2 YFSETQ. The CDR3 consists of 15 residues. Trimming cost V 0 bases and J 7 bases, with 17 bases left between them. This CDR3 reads CASSLGGGRGGEQYF. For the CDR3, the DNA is TGCGCCAGCAGCTTGGGCGGCGGCAGGGGGGGGGAGCAGTACTTC.

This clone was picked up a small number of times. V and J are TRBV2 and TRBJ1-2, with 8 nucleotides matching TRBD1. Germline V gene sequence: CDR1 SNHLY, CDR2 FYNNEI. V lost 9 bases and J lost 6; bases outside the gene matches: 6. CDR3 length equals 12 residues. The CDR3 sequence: CASTNRGDGYTF. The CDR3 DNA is TGTGCCAGTACTAACAGGGGGGATGGCTACACCTTC.

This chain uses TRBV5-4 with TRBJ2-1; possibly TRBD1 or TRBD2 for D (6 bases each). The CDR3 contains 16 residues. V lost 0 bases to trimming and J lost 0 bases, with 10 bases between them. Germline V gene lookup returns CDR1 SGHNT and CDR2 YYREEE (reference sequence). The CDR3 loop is CASSLGGASSYNEQFF. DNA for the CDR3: TGTGCCAGCAGCTTGGGGGGGGCCTCCTCCTACAATGAGCAGTTCTTC.

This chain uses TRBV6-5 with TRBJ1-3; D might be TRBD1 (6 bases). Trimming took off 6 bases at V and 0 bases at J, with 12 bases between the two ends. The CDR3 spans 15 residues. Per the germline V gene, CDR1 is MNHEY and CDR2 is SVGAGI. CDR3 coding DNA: TGTGCCAGCAGGGACAGTCCTTACTCTGGAAACACCATATATTTT. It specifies CASRDSPYSGNTIYF.

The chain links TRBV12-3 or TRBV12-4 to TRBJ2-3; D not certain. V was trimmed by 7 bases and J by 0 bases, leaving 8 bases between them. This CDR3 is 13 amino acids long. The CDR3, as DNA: TGTGCCAGCACCGCTACTAGCACAGATACGCAGTATTTT. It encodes CASTATSTDTQYF.

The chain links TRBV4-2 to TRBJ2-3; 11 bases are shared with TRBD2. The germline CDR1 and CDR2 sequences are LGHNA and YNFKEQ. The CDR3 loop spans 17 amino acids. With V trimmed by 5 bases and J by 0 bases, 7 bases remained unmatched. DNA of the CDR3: TGTGCCAGCAGCAGGGGACTAGCGGCCTCTAGCACAGATACGCAGTATTTT. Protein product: CASSRGLAASSTDTQYF.

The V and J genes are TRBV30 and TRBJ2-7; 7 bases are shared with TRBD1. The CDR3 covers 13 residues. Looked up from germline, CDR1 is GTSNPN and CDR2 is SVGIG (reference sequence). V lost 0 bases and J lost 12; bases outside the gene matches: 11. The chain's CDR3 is CAWSVSSEGARYV. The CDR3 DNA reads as TGTGCCTGGAGTGTAAGTAGTGAGGGGGCGAGGTACGTC.